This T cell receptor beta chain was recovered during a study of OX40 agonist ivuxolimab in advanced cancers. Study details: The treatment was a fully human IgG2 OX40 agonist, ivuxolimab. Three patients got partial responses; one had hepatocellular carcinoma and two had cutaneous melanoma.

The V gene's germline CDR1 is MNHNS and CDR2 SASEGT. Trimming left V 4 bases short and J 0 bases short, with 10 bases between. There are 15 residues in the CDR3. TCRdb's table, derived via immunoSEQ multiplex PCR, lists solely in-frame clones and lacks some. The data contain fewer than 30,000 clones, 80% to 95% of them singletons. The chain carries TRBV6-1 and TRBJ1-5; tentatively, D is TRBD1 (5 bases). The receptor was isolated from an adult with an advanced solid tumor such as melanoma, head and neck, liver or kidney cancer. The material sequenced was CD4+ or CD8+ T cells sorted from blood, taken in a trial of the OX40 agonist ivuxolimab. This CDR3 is CASSAGLPSNQPQHF. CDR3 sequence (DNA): TGTGCCAGCAGTGCGGGACTTCCTAGCAATCAGCCCCAGCATTTT.